These 10 T cell receptor beta chains came from one sample sequenced in a study of shared clonotypes between healthy human individuals. Assay used: immunoSEQ multiplex PCR; TCRdb lists only in-frame clones, some missing. Counted here are approximately 2.5 million clones, roughly 93% occurring once; the ten biggest clones make up approximately 0.37%. Source material: naive CD4+ T cells from PBMCs. Specified subset: CD45RA+ positively selected. The receptors here all came from a man younger than 30 in good health. Some clones in this sample may be carry-over from other donors' samples.

This clone appeared once. The chain uses TRBV6-1 and TRBJ2-7, with 7 bases lining up with TRBD2. V was clipped by 6 bases and J by 2 bases; unmatched bases: 4. The CDR3 contains 13 residues. Germline V gene sequence: CDR1 MNHNS, CDR2 SASEGT. The CDR3 DNA reads as TGTGCCAGCAGCCCCGGGGGGACCTACGAGCAGTACTTC. This encodes CASSPGGTYEQYF.

This CDR3 is CASSQGGGRGSDTQYF. The CDR3 DNA sequence: TGCGCCAGCAGCCAAGGTGGCGGGAGGGGGTCAGATACGCAGTATTTT. J is TRBJ2-3 and V is TRBV4-3, with TRBD2 matching 9 bases. Germline-derived CDR1 and CDR2 are LGHNA and YSLEER. The CDR3 is 16 amino acids. J was trimmed by 4 bases and V by 1 base; bases with no gene match: 6.

The chain employs TRBV7-9 and TRBJ1-4; D perhaps matches TRBD1 (6 bases). Trimming took off 3 bases at V and 3 bases at J, with 14 bases between the two ends. CDR1 and CDR2 from the germline V gene are SEHNR and FQNEAQ (reference sequence). This CDR3 region has 16 residues. CDR3 region: CASSFLTGLSNEKLFF. The CDR3 bases are TGTGCCAGCAGCTTCCTTACAGGGCTTTCTAATGAAAAACTGTTTTTT.

V is TRBV5-4 and J is TRBJ2-7; weak D call: TRBD1 (6 bases). Germline values: CDR1 SGHNT, CDR2 YYREEE (reference sequence). The CDR3 runs to 12 residues. V shed 7 bases and J shed 6 bases, with 14 bases lying between them. The CDR3 DNA is TGTGCCAGCGCCAGGGGATGGAGCGAGCAGTACTTC. It translates to CASARGWSEQYF.

Of note for this clone: It is unclear where the CDR3 begins or ends on the DNA, so no DNA is shown, and the CDR3 is as TCRdb lists it. The J gene is TRBJ1-4, the V gene TRBV6-6. 14 amino acids form the CDR3, both terminal residues included. Germline CDR1 and CDR2: MNHNY and SVGAGI (reference sequence). The CDR3 region is CASSSSMANEKLFF.

The J gene is TRBJ2-5, the V gene TRBV5-1; 9 bases fit TRBD2. J gave up 1 base and V 2 bases, and 6 bases lay outside the gene matches. The CDR3 loop spans 16 amino acids. The germline V gene has CDR1 SGHRS and CDR2 YFSETQ. Written as DNA, the CDR3 is TGCGCCAGCAGCTTCCCGACTAGCGGAGCCCAAGAGACCCAGTACTTC. It translates to CASSFPTSGAQETQYF.

This rearrangement joins TRBV5-1 to TRBJ2-3; D is unresolved. Deletions cut 5 bases from V and 2 bases from J, with 12 bases between. Germline assignment: CDR1 SGHRS and CDR2 YFSETQ. The CDR3 sequence is 14 residues long. This chain's CDR3 is CASRPRALTDTQYF. The CDR3 bases are TGCGCCAGCAGGCCCCGGGCGCTCACAGATACGCAGTATTTT.

This chain joins TRBV5-8 and TRBJ1-5; a possible D gene is TRBD1 (5 bases). V dropped 4 bases and J dropped 4 bases, with 6 bases sitting between them. This CDR3 has 12 residues. From germline, CDR1 is SGHTS and CDR2 YDEGEE. CDR3 residues: CASSRTNQPQHF. Here the CDR3 DNA reads TGTGCCAGCAGCCGGACAAATCAGCCCCAGCATTTT.

This chain joins TRBV2 and TRBJ1-4, with no clear D. Trimming took 0 bases from V and 6 from J, leaving 11 bases between them. The CDR3 contains 15 residues. The germline gives CDR1 SNHLY, CDR2 FYNNEI. The CDR3 loop reads CASSEARVRDEKLFF. The CDR3 DNA follows: TGTGCCAGCAGTGAAGCCCGGGTTCGAGATGAAAAACTGTTTTTT.

The chain recombines TRBV7-8 with TRBJ1-4; 10 bases fit TRBD1. After removal of 4 bases from V and 4 bases from J, the junction contained 3 bases not matched to a gene. Germline loops: CDR1 SGHVS, CDR2 FQNEAQ. This CDR3 contains 15 residues. The CDR3 DNA sequence: TGTGCCAGCAGCTCAGGGACAGGGGTTAATGAAAAACTGTTTTTT. Residues: CASSSGTGVNEKLFF.